This TCR beta chain was documented in a study of cytomegalovirus exposure and HLA in healthy donors. A few counts support this clone. Its antigen is not identified. The identical CDR3 is also encoded by other nucleotide sequences in the sample. It was with 60 Vbeta and 13 Jbeta primers that the PCR ran. Measured with immunoSEQ multiplex PCR; TCRdb has only the in-frame clones, and not every one. This sample has about 140,000 clones, with roughly 80% found just once. Broader study findings: Analyzed later, most CMV-associated TCR beta chains appeared HLA-restricted.

Each donor was nominally healthy when sampled (though unrecorded immune exposures were likely). CDR3 length: 16 residues. CDR1 is SGHRS and CDR2 is YFSETQ in the germline V gene. V was trimmed by 5 bases and J by 0 bases, leaving 17 bases between them. Sequenced: PBMCs. The clonotype was recovered from a man aged 35-49 years in good health and CMV-seronegative. J is TRBJ1-1 and V is TRBV5-1; D possibly corresponds to TRBD1 (6 bases). The CDR3 sequence: CASSSGYRVMNTEAFF. The DNA of the CDR3 is TGCGCCAGCAGTTCAGGTTACAGGGTTATGAACACTGAAGCTTTCTTT.